Sequencing of this T cell receptor (beta chain) was carried out in a study of shared clonotypes between healthy human individuals. Over several immunoSEQ plates, each subset's genomic DNA was distributed in even portions. The method was immunoSEQ multiplex PCR; TCRdb's version includes in-frame clones alone and lacks a portion of them. The data hold around 1.4 million clones, with about 98.5% observed a single time. As for this clone: Its specificity is not known. The sample contains more than one DNA sequence encoding this CDR3.

CDR1 is MDHEN, CDR2 SYDVKM, per germline. The CDR3 loop spans 12 amino acids. V lost 6 bases to trimming and J lost 8 bases, with 13 bases between them. Overall study results and limits: Naive CD4 clonotypes were shared across a handful of donors at roughly 4.6%.

The sequence was collected from a young man in good health. The sequenced sample was naive CD4+ T cells sorted from blood. As to subset: CD45RA+ positively selected. This chain links TRBV28 with TRBJ1-2, with D possibly being TRBD1 (6 bases). CDR3 residues: CASSLAGDGYTF. The CDR3 DNA follows: TGTGCCAGCAGCCTCGCAGGGGACGGCTACACCTTC.